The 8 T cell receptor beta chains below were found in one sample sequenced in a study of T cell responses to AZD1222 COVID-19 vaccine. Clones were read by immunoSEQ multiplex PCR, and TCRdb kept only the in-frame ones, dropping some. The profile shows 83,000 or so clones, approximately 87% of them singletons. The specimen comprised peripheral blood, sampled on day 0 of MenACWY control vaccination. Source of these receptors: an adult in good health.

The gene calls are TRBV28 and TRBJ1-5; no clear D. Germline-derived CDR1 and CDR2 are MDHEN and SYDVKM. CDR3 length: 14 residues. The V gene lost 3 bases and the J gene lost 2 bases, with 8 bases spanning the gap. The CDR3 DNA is TGTGCCAGCAGTTTCCCTTCAGGCAATCAGCCCCAGCATTTT. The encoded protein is CASSFPSGNQPQHF.

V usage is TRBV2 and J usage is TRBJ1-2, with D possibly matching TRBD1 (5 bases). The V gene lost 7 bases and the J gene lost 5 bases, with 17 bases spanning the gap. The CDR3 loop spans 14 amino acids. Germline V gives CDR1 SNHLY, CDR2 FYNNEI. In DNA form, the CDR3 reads TGTGCCAGCACTTTGGCAGGGTCCACTTATGGCTACACCTTC. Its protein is CASTLAGSTYGYTF.

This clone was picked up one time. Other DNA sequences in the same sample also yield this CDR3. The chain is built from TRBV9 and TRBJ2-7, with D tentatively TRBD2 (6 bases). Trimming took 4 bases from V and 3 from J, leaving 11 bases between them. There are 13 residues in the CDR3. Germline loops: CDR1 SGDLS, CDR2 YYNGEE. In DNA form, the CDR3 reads TGTGCCAGCAGCCCCCGGGGAGGCTACGAGCAGTACTTC. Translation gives CASSPRGGYEQYF. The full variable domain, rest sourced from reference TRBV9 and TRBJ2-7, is DSGVTQTPKHLITATGQRVTLRCSPRSGDLSVYWYQQSLDQGLQFLIQYYNGEERAKGNILERFSAQQFPDLHSELNLSSLELGDSALYFCASSPRGGYEQYFGPGTRLTVT.

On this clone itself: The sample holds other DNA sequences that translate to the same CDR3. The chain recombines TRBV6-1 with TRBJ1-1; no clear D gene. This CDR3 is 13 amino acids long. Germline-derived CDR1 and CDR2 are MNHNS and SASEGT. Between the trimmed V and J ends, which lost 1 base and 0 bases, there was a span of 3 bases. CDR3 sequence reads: CASSEGLNTEAFF. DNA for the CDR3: TGTGCCAGCAGTGAAGGTCTGAACACTGAAGCTTTCTTT.

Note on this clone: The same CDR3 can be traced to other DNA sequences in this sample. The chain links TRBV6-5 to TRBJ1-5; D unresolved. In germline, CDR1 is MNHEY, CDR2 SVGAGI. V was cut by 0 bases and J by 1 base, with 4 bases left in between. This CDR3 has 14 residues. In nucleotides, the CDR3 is TGTGCCAGCAGTTACTCGAGGAGCAATCAGCCCCAGCATTTT. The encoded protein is CASSYSRSNQPQHF.

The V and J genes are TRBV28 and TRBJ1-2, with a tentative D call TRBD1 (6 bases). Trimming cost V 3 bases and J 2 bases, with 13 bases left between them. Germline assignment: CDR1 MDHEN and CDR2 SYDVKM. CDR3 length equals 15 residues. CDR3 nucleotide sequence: TGTGCCAGCAGTTTGGGGACACTCACAAACTATGGCTACACCTTC. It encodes CASSLGTLTNYGYTF.

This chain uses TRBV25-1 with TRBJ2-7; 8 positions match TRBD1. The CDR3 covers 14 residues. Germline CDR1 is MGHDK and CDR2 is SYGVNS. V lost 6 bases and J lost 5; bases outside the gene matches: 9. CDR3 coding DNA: TGTGCCAGCAGCCGACAGGGGAGATTTGACGAGCAGTACTTC. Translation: CASSRQGRFDEQYF.

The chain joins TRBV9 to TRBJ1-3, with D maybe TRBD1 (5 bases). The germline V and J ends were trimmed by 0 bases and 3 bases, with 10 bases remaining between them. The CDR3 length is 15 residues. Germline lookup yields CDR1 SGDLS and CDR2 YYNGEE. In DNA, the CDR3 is TGTGCCAGCAGCGTAGTCGGGACCCTTGGAAACACCATATATTTT. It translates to CASSVVGTLGNTIYF.